This T cell receptor beta chain was recorded in a study of T cells in Graves' hyperthyroidism and ophthalmopathy. Study outcomes and limitations: Onset of ophthalmopathy came a median 6.5 months after the model predicted it.

Of note for this clonotype: Its antigen is still unknown.

Amplification of TCR beta CDR3 regions was performed using RNA transcripts as template. Primed by the HTBI set, a first-round RT-PCR was run on the TCR CDR3. TCRdb called the multiplex PCR reads again in MiXCR, with one record for every CDR3 protein. There are approximately 400,000 distinct CDR3 sequences in the sample; roughly 13% occur only once, and over 25% lies in the top ten. Used for diagnoses were clinical symptoms, serum thyroxine and TRAb, thyroid ultrasound and orbital computed tomography. The PBMCs had their origin in around 9.1 ml of fresh peripheral blood. This clonotype was obtained from a man aged 50 to 59 with Graves' ophthalmopathy. Sequencing was carried out using blood.

The DNA for the CDR3 is TGTGCCAGCAGTTTAGGGGTAGCGGGAGGGCCCCAGTACTTC. This gives the protein CASSLGVAGGPQYF. The V call is TRBV12-3 or TRBV12-4, the J call TRBJ2-5; the match to TRBD2 covers 11 bases. CDR3 size: 14 residues. V lost 1 base and J lost 9; bases outside the gene matches: 4.